This passage covers 32 T cell receptor beta chains from one sample sequenced in a study of T cells after yellow fever vaccination. TCRdb reprocessed the 5' RACE reads with MiXCR, giving one entry per CDR3 protein. The table shows 400,000 or so distinct CDR3 sequences, with 11% occurring only once. The source was PBMCs, collected on the day of the first yellow fever vaccination. These receptors were taken from a man in his late teens or twenties who received the YFV17D yellow fever vaccine.

The chain combines TRBV9 with TRBJ2-3; 8 bases are a match to TRBD2. The CDR3 is 18 residues long. Germline-derived CDR1 and CDR2 are SGDLS and YYNGEE. V dropped 0 bases and J dropped 2; count of bases not matched to a gene: 11. In nucleotides, the CDR3 is TGTGCCAGCAGCGTAGTGGCTAATGCGGGGGGCACCACAGATACGCAGTATTTT. This codes for CASSVVANAGGTTDTQYF.

In its sample, this clonotype was seen a few times. The chain carries TRBV5-1 and TRBJ2-7; TRBD1 matches at 7 bases. The ends lost 0 bases at V and 5 bases at J; junction bases unmatched: 8. The germline V gene encodes CDR1 SGHRS and CDR2 YFSETQ. The CDR3 extends over 15 amino acids. CDR3 in DNA: TGCGCCAGCAGCTTGGACAAATCGACAGGGAACGAGCAGTACGTC. Amino acids: CASSLDKSTGNEQYV.

The rearrangement uses TRBV28 and TRBJ2-3; no firm D call. Trimming removed 7 bases at V and 2 bases at J, with 10 bases between. The germline V gene has CDR1 MDHEN and CDR2 SYDVKM. The CDR3 length is 13 residues. The CDR3 reads CASNRVDTDTQYF. CDR3 nucleotides: TGTGCCAGCAACCGCGTGGACACAGATACGCAGTATTTT.

This clonotype was seen a few times. V is TRBV12-3 or TRBV12-4 and J is TRBJ2-1; 10 nucleotides line up with TRBD2. The CDR3 has 15 residues. The V gene end was trimmed by 7 bases and the J gene end by 6 bases; junction bases not matched to a gene: 9. The CDR3: CASTIRERGGNEQFF. The CDR3 coding sequence is TGTGCCAGCACCATTCGAGAGCGGGGGGGCAATGAGCAGTTCTTC.

The CDR3 region is CASSLIGGGTYEQYF. The CDR3 DNA sequence: TGCGCCAGCAGCTTGATAGGTGGGGGAACCTACGAGCAGTACTTC. V is TRBV5-1 and J is TRBJ2-7, with D perhaps matching TRBD1 or TRBD2 (5 bases each). Germline V gives CDR1 SGHRS, CDR2 YFSETQ. The CDR3 runs 15 residues. Trimming removed 1 base at V and 2 bases at J, with 13 bases between.

V is TRBV1 and J is TRBJ1-3. TRBV1 is deemed a pseudogene. The CDR3 extends over 15 amino acids. CDR3 sequence: CTSSQVGRSGNTIYF. The CDR3 coding sequence is TGCACCAGCAGCCAAGTCGGTCGCTCTGGAAACACCATATATTTT.

This clonotype was found a few times. The chain couples TRBV15 to TRBJ1-4; D is ambiguous. Per the germline V gene, CDR1 is LNHNV and CDR2 is YYDKDF (reference sequence). The V end lost 0 bases, the J end lost 8 bases, and 13 bases lay between the germline ends. The CDR3 extends over 15 amino acids. The CDR3 sequence is CATSRDRQASEKLFF. The DNA of the CDR3 is TGTGCCACCAGCAGAGATAGGCAGGCGTCGGAAAAACTGTTTTTT.

This rearrangement joins TRBV9 to TRBJ1-4, with D unresolved. V was pared by 0 bases and J by 2 bases, with 11 bases between. CDR1 and CDR2 (germline): SGDLS, YYNGEE. This CDR3 comprises 16 residues. Here the CDR3 DNA reads TGTGCCAGCAGCGTAGCCGGGGTTGGGACTAATGAAAAACTGTTTTTT. Its translation is CASSVAGVGTNEKLFF. The whole variable domain, remainder taken from reference TRBV9 and TRBJ1-4, is DSGVTQTPKHLITATGQRVTLRCSPRSGDLSVYWYQQSLDQGLQFLIQYYNGEERAKGNILERFSAQQFPDLHSELNLSSLELGDSALYFCASSVAGVGTNEKLFFGSGTQLSVL.

V is TRBV18 and J is TRBJ2-5; a possible D gene is TRBD1 (6 bases). The germline gives CDR1 KGHSH, CDR2 LQKENI. This CDR3 is 13 amino acids long. The ends were cut back, 3 bases at V and 4 bases at J, with 9 bases in the middle. CDR3 bases: TGTGCCAGCTCACCGGTACAGGGAGAGACCCAGTACTTC. As protein: CASSPVQGETQYF. The variable domain in full, with the rest retrieved from reference TRBV18 and TRBJ2-5, is NAGVMQNPRHLVRRRGQEARLRCSPMKGHSHVYWYRQLPEEGLKFMVYLQKENIIDESGMPKERFSAEFPKEGPSILRIQQVVRGDSAAYFCASSPVQGETQYFGPGTRLLVL.

This clonotype was counted only a few times. The rearrangement joins TRBV5-1 to TRBJ1-3; D may be TRBD1 (5 bases). The ends were cut back, 4 bases at V and 0 bases at J, with 14 bases in the middle. Germline V gene lookup returns CDR1 SGHRS and CDR2 YFSETQ. This CDR3 is 16 amino acids long. Here the CDR3 DNA reads TGCGCCAGCAGCGCCGGGGGGACGGACTCTGGAAACACCATATATTTT. Residues: CASSAGGTDSGNTIYF.

This clonotype occurred many times. CDR3 loop: CASSLGLGRTENTQYF. The CDR3 coding sequence is TGTGCCAGCAGCTTAGGCCTAGGGAGGACAGAGAATACGCAGTATTTT. V is TRBV7-2 and J is TRBJ2-3; D may correspond to TRBD1 or TRBD2 (6 bases each). Germline CDR1 is SGHTA and CDR2 is FQGNSA. The CDR3 is made up of 16 amino acids. V was trimmed by 1 base and J by 7 bases, leaving 18 bases between them.

In its sample, this clonotype was seen a few times. J is TRBJ1-1 and V is TRBV9, with TRBD1 as a possible D gene (5 bases). Germline CDR1 SGDLS, CDR2 YYNGEE. The CDR3 spans 14 residues. Trimming stripped 1 base from V and 1 base from J, with 8 bases between. In DNA, the CDR3 is TGTGCCAGCAGCGTACAGGGCTCGAACACTGAAGCTTTCTTT. Residues: CASSVQGSNTEAFF.

The chain recombines TRBV27 with TRBJ1-3; D gene unclear. Trimming pared 5 bases from V and 4 bases from J, leaving 15 bases between. The germline gives CDR1 MNHEY, CDR2 SMNVEV (reference sequence). This CDR3 is built from 15 residues. The CDR3 spells CASSVAPGRGNTIYF. The CDR3, as DNA: TGTGCCAGCAGTGTGGCCCCGGGAAGGGGAAACACCATATATTTT.

The chain links TRBV7-6 to TRBJ2-1; perhaps TRBD1 as D (5 bases). CDR3 length: 15 amino acids. Looked up from germline, CDR1 is SGHVS and CDR2 is FNYEAQ. V shed 5 bases and J shed 4 bases, with 15 bases lying between them. CDR3 sequence (DNA): TGTGCCAGCAGCCCCGCCCAGGGCCCTTACAATGAGCAGTTCTTC. Its translation is CASSPAQGPYNEQFF.

This clonotype has only a few counts. This chain uses TRBV12-3 or TRBV12-4 with TRBJ2-2; 8 bases line up with TRBD1. J lost 4 bases, V lost 7 bases, and 5 bases had no gene match. The CDR3 is 14 amino acids. The CDR3 sequence is CASKGTGFTGELFF. The CDR3 DNA is TGTGCCAGCAAAGGGACAGGCTTCACCGGGGAGCTGTTTTTT.

In its sample, this clonotype was seen a few times. The chain joins TRBV7-2 to TRBJ2-3; 13 bases agree with TRBD2. CDR3 length: 17 residues. The germline CDR1 and CDR2 sequences are SGHTA and FQGNSA. V was clipped by 2 bases and J by 4 bases; unmatched bases: 6. The CDR3 here is CASSLRLAGGRADTQYF. DNA of the CDR3: TGTGCCAGCAGCTTAAGACTAGCGGGGGGCCGGGCAGATACGCAGTATTTT.

This clonotype was observed at least ten times. The gene calls are TRBV9 and TRBJ1-3; TRBD1 might be the D (5 bases). Trimming shortened V by 2 bases and J by 0 bases, and 9 bases separated the two germline ends. The CDR3 is made up of 15 amino acids. From germline, CDR1 is SGDLS and CDR2 YYNGEE. CDR3 nucleotide sequence: TGTGCCAGCAGCGTGACAGACGCCTCTGGAAACACCATATATTTT. As protein: CASSVTDASGNTIYF.

The J gene is TRBJ2-5, the V gene TRBV29-1, with D possibly matching TRBD2 (5 bases). CDR1 is SQVTM and CDR2 is ANQGSEA in the germline V gene. The CDR3 contains 13 residues. With 6 bases removed from V and 5 bases from J, the gap between germline ends came to 16 bases. The chain's CDR3 is CSVATLTRETQYF. In DNA form, the CDR3 reads TGCAGCGTGGCCACCCTTACTAGGGAGACCCAGTACTTC.

A few counts support this clonotype. The chain employs TRBV12-3 or TRBV12-4 and TRBJ1-2; D possibly corresponds to TRBD1 (6 bases). The CDR3 runs to 17 residues. The V and J ends lost 0 bases and 7 bases respectively, with 21 bases between them. The CDR3 bases are TGTGCCAGCAGTTTAGCGCTATCTGGTTGGACAGCCTCTGGCTACACCTTC. The encoded protein is CASSLALSGWTASGYTF.

The chain has TRBV10-1 and TRBJ2-3; 8 nucleotides line up with TRBD2. The germline CDR1 and CDR2 sequences are WNHNN and SYGVQD (reference sequence). V lost 4 bases, J lost 0 bases, and 15 bases stayed unmatched. The length of the CDR3 is 19 residues. The CDR3 reads CASSASGGRKFTSTDTQYF. CDR3 nucleotides: TGCGCCAGCAGTGCGAGCGGGGGCCGTAAATTTACTAGCACAGATACGCAGTATTTT.

This clonotype was seen a handful of times. The CDR3 region is CASKSTGDTEAFF. CDR3 bases: TGTGCCAGCAAGAGTACAGGGGACACTGAAGCTTTCTTT. This chain joins TRBV9 and TRBJ1-1; TRBD1 matches at 7 bases. This CDR3 contains 13 residues. The V and J ends lost 6 bases and 3 bases, in that order; junction bases with no gene match: 5. Germline CDR1 reads SGDLS; CDR2 reads YYNGEE.

This clonotype was seen a few times. The V and J genes are TRBV27 and TRBJ1-5; the D is unclear. V dropped 5 bases and J dropped 5 bases, with 13 bases sitting between them. This CDR3 contains 14 residues. Per germline, CDR1 MNHEY and CDR2 SMNVEV (reference sequence). Written as DNA, the CDR3 is TGTGCCAGCAGTCCTCGGAAAAATGATCAGCCCCAGCATTTT. It encodes CASSPRKNDQPQHF.

The sample holds a few counts of this clonotype. The rearrangement uses TRBV6-1 and TRBJ1-3; 12 positions agree with TRBD1. V dropped 6 bases and J dropped 4; count of bases not matched to a gene: 13. The CDR3 extends over 18 amino acids. CDR1 and CDR2 from the germline V gene are MNHNS and SASEGT. CDR3 in amino acids: CASRAIPGQGAAGNTIYF. The CDR3 bases are TGTGCCAGCAGAGCGATTCCGGGACAGGGGGCTGCGGGAAACACCATATATTTT.

This clonotype has just a few counts. The rearrangement joins TRBV14 to TRBJ1-2, with D unresolved. The CDR3 spans 14 residues. Deletions cut 4 bases from V and 7 bases from J, with 16 bases between. Germline assignment: CDR1 SGHDN and CDR2 FVKESK. The CDR3 protein is CASSPPWRVGGYTF. The DNA of the CDR3 is TGTGCCAGCAGCCCGCCGTGGAGGGTCGGTGGCTACACCTTC.

This clonotype has a handful of counts. The chain couples TRBV10-3 to TRBJ1-6; 7 nucleotides agree with TRBD1. This CDR3 region has 16 residues. The V and J ends lost 5 bases and 6 bases, in that order; junction bases with no gene match: 10. CDR1 and CDR2 (germline): ENHRY, SYGVKD. CDR3 residues: CAISSVEGAANSPLHF. The CDR3 DNA reads as TGTGCCATCAGTTCTGTGGAGGGGGCAGCTAATTCACCCCTCCACTTT.

This clonotype was seen a few times. The chain couples TRBV28 to TRBJ2-1; D not resolved. This CDR3 has 12 amino acids. The germline V and J ends were trimmed by 8 bases and 4 bases, with 9 bases remaining between them. Germline V CDR1 and CDR2: MDHEN, SYDVKM. CDR3 DNA: TGTGCCAGCGCGGAGCAGTACAATGAGCAGTTCTTC. It translates to CASAEQYNEQFF.

This clonotype was counted a few times. This chain uses TRBV3-1 with TRBJ1-4; weak D call: TRBD1 (5 bases). The CDR3 totals 16 residues. Germline loops: CDR1 LGHDT, CDR2 YNNKEL (reference sequence). Trimming shortened V by 3 bases and J by 8 bases, and 19 bases separated the two germline ends. DNA for the CDR3: TGTGCCAGCAGCCAGGGACGACAACCGCTTGGGGAAAAACTGTTTTTT. Its protein is CASSQGRQPLGEKLFF. The whole variable domain, filled in from reference TRBV3-1 and TRBJ1-4, reads DTAVSQTPKYLVTQMGNDKSIKCEQNLGHDTMYWYKQDSKKFLKIMFSYNNKELIINETVPNRFSPKSPDKAHLNLHINSLELGDSAVYFCASSQGRQPLGEKLFFGSGTQLSVL.

This clonotype was detected only a few times. The chain uses TRBV18 and TRBJ2-7; 7 bases map to TRBD1. The V gene end was trimmed by 3 bases and the J gene end by 3 bases; junction bases not matched to a gene: 8. Germline loops: CDR1 KGHSH, CDR2 LQKENI. The CDR3 contains 15 residues. The CDR3 loop reads CASSPPGQSSYEQYF. Written as DNA, the CDR3 is TGTGCCAGCTCACCCCCGGGACAGTCTAGCTACGAGCAGTACTTC.

This clonotype turned up a few times. The J gene is TRBJ2-5, the V gene TRBV5-1; tentatively, D is TRBD2 (5 bases). V lost 0 bases and J 7 bases, leaving 13 bases between the germline ends. Germline CDR1 SGHRS, CDR2 YFSETQ. The CDR3 runs 14 residues. The CDR3 nucleotides read TGCGCCAGCAGCTTGGGTAAGACTGCGGGGACCCAGTACTTC. It codes for CASSLGKTAGTQYF.

This clonotype was counted a few times. V gene TRBV5-6 combines with J gene TRBJ2-1, with 7 bases matching TRBD2. The CDR3 length is 16 residues. With 6 bases clipped from V and 2 bases from J, the junction kept 11 bases outside the gene matches. Germline V gene lookup returns CDR1 SGHDT and CDR2 YYEEEE. CDR3 sequence (DNA): TGTGCCAGCAACTCGAAGAGGACTAGTCCCTACAATGAGCAGTTCTTC. Translating gives CASNSKRTSPYNEQFF.

This clonotype was picked up a small number of times. The chain recombines TRBV2 with TRBJ1-5, with D perhaps TRBD1 (5 bases). This CDR3 spans 14 amino acids. V shed 8 bases and J shed 3 bases, with 14 bases lying between them. CDR1 SNHLY and CDR2 FYNNEI come from the germline V gene. This chain's CDR3 is CASSRGRVNQPQHF. The CDR3 nucleotides read TGTGCCAGCTCCCGTGGCAGGGTCAATCAGCCCCAGCATTTT.

A few counts support this clonotype. The chain employs TRBV10-3 and TRBJ1-1, with D possibly matching TRBD1 (6 bases). The CDR3 is 13 amino acids. The V gene lost 6 bases and the J gene lost 1 base, with 9 bases spanning the gap. In germline, CDR1 is ENHRY, CDR2 SYGVKD. CDR3 protein: CAIRQGSNTEAFF. CDR3 DNA sequence: TGTGCCATCAGACAGGGCTCGAACACTGAAGCTTTCTTT.